A single sample is the source of the 27 T cell receptor beta chains below, sequenced in a study of Ad26.COV2.S vaccination and SARS-CoV-2 variants. Treatment indicated: 15 to 20 received Ad26.COV2.S at low or high dose, single or two shots; several received placebo; per-sample allocation not given. Each sample was drawn 63 days after the first injection (of vaccine or placebo). Here immunoSEQ multiplex PCR was the method, and the copy in TCRdb shows in-frame clones only, minus some. The table lists some 500,000 clones, 85% to 90% of them singletons. The sample in question was peripheral blood, obtained in a trial of Ad26.COV2.S vaccine versus placebo. These receptor sequences come from a person between 18 and 65 years old who received the Ad26.COV2.S COVID-19 vaccine or a placebo.

The chain is built from TRBV14 and TRBJ1-2; D not certain. The germline V gene encodes CDR1 SGHDN and CDR2 FVKESK. Trimming left V 1 base short and J 4 bases short, with 7 bases between. The CDR3 length is 13 residues. The CDR3 DNA is TGTGCCAGCAGCCAAGTCGCAGCCTATGGCTACACCTTC. It is translated as CASSQVAAYGYTF.

This clone was detected only a few times. V gene TRBV18 combines with J gene TRBJ1-2, with TRBD1 matching over 7 bases. The germline V gene has CDR1 KGHSH and CDR2 LQKENI. V shed 1 base and J 9 bases; nucleotides not matched to a gene: 8. The CDR3 is 14 amino acids. CDR3 protein: CASSPREGAFSYTF. In DNA, the CDR3 is TGTGCCAGCTCACCACGCGAGGGGGCTTTTAGCTACACCTTC.

The V call is TRBV2, the J call TRBJ1-2; weak D call: TRBD1 (5 bases). Germline V gene data show CDR1 as SNHLY and CDR2 as FYNNEI. Trimming left V 6 bases short and J 0 bases short, with 14 bases between. The CDR3 runs 15 residues. DNA for the CDR3: TGTGCCAGCAGCCTGCTGGGACTAGCTAACTATGGCTACACCTTC. The encoded protein is CASSLLGLANYGYTF.

In DNA, the CDR3 is TGTGCCAGCAGGAGGGACAGGGGGGACACTGAAGCTTTCTTT. Protein sequence: CASRRDRGDTEAFF. The chain is built from TRBV6-4 and TRBJ1-1; 11 nucleotides match TRBD1. V was clipped by 6 bases and J by 3 bases; unmatched bases: 3. The germline CDR1 and CDR2 sequences are MRHNA and SNTAGT. The CDR3 runs 14 residues.

The CDR3 reads CASSPSPRGQGSYEQYF. CDR3 in DNA: TGCGCCAGCAGCCCTTCCCCCCGGGGACAGGGTAGTTACGAGCAGTACTTC. The V and J genes are TRBV4-1 and TRBJ2-7; 9 bases fit TRBD1. Unmatched junction bases numbered 14, after V lost 4 bases and J lost 4 bases. From germline, CDR1 is MGHRA and CDR2 YSYEKL. The CDR3 is made up of 17 amino acids.

The V and J genes are TRBV10-3 and TRBJ2-3, with TRBD1 as a possible D gene (5 bases). Germline CDR1 reads ENHRY; CDR2 reads SYGVKD. The CDR3 contains 16 residues. Trimming shortened V by 8 bases and J by 1 base, and 19 bases separated the two germline ends. The CDR3 DNA reads TGTGCCATCGCCCCCGGAAGGGGAAAGGGCACAGATACGCAGTATTTT. Its protein is CAIAPGRGKGTDTQYF.

J is TRBJ1-2 and V is TRBV7-2; no clear D. The germline V gene encodes CDR1 SGHTA and CDR2 FQGNSA. This CDR3 is 13 amino acids long. The germline V and J ends were trimmed by 5 bases and 8 bases, with 15 bases remaining between them. CDR3 residues: CASSLPLVRGYTF. CDR3 in DNA: TGTGCCAGCAGCCTACCCCTTGTCCGGGGCTACACCTTC.

The rearrangement links TRBV5-4 to TRBJ2-3, with a weak D call TRBD2 (6 bases). V was trimmed by 0 bases and J by 9 bases, leaving 11 bases between them. The CDR3 contains 13 residues. The germline V gene encodes CDR1 SGHNT and CDR2 YYREEE (reference sequence). The CDR3 DNA reads as TGTGCCAGCAGCTTGGTTGCAGGGAGGACGCAGTATTTT. Encoded protein: CASSLVAGRTQYF.

The J gene is TRBJ2-1, the V gene TRBV4-3; D is unresolved. The CDR3 is 19 residues long. The V and J ends lost 0 bases and 0 bases respectively, with 18 bases between them. Per the germline V gene, CDR1 is LGHNA and CDR2 is YSLEER. The CDR3 loop is CASSQDGFYADFSYNEQFF. CDR3 in DNA: TGCGCCAGCAGCCAAGACGGCTTCTATGCGGATTTCTCCTACAATGAGCAGTTCTTC.

V and J are TRBV7-8 and TRBJ2-1; D gene unclear. Looked up from germline, CDR1 is SGHVS and CDR2 is FQNEAQ. The V and J ends lost 5 bases and 7 bases respectively, with 24 bases between them. The CDR3 is 17 residues long. The CDR3 sequence: CASSPGRTGARVNEQFF. Written as DNA, the CDR3 is TGTGCCAGCAGCCCGGGCCGGACGGGCGCGAGAGTAAATGAGCAGTTCTTC.

Only a few counts were recorded for this clone. The chain joins TRBV11-1 to TRBJ2-3; 9 positions match TRBD1. Germline V gives CDR1 SGHAT, CDR2 FQDESV (reference sequence). Unmatched junction bases numbered 13, after V lost 5 bases and J lost 10 bases. The CDR3 extends over 15 amino acids. The DNA for the CDR3 is TGTGCCAGCAGCCAGGGACAGGGTACCCGCCGATCGCAGTATTTT. It specifies CASSQGQGTRRSQYF.

This chain connects TRBV7-6 to TRBJ2-1; 9 positions agree with TRBD1. Germline CDR1 is SGHVS and CDR2 is FNYEAQ. The CDR3 contains 15 residues. J gave up 8 bases and V 5 bases, and 10 bases lay outside the gene matches. The CDR3 DNA follows: TGTGCCAGCAGCCAAAATCGGGACAGGGTTCATGAGCAGTTCTTC. This gives the protein CASSQNRDRVHEQFF.

The CDR3 reads CASSQDIGGAGNTIYF. The DNA for the CDR3 is TGCGCCAGCAGCCAAGATATCGGGGGTGCTGGAAACACCATATATTTT. The J gene is TRBJ1-3, the V gene TRBV4-1, with D possibly being TRBD1 (5 bases). The V end was cut by 0 bases, the J end by 2 bases, with 11 bases between. There are 16 residues in the CDR3. Germline V lookup: CDR1 MGHRA, CDR2 YSYEKL.

The count of this clone is one. The rearrangement links TRBV6-6 to TRBJ2-3, with a possible D match to TRBD1 (6 bases). The V and J ends lost 2 bases and 3 bases respectively, with 9 bases between them. CDR1 is MNHNY and CDR2 is SVGAGI in the germline V gene (reference sequence). The CDR3 runs to 14 residues. The CDR3 region is CASSYRDTTDTQYF. In DNA, the CDR3 is TGTGCCAGCAGTTACCGGGACACGACAGATACGCAGTATTTT.

The chain couples TRBV11-2 to TRBJ2-7; 10 nucleotides agree with TRBD1. Germline V CDR1 and CDR2: SGHAT, FQNNGV. This CDR3 has 14 amino acids. V trimming: 5 bases; J trimming: 4 bases; junction bases outside the gene matches: 5. The CDR3 spells CASSHGQGVYEQYF. DNA of the CDR3: TGTGCCAGCAGCCACGGACAGGGGGTTTACGAGCAGTACTTC.

This clone was detected once. This rearrangement joins TRBV19 to TRBJ2-7; TRBD1 matches 8 bases. Per germline, CDR1 LNHDA and CDR2 SQIVND (reference sequence). The CDR3 spans 13 residues. J gave up 3 bases and V 10 bases, and 8 bases lay outside the gene matches. CDR3 sequence: CATSGQESYEQYF. In nucleotides, the CDR3 is TGTGCCACCTCGGGACAGGAGAGCTACGAGCAGTACTTC.

The chain joins TRBV5-1 to TRBJ1-3, with unresolved D. Germline CDR1 and CDR2: SGHRS and YFSETQ. The CDR3 is 14 residues long. V lost 0 bases and J 11 bases, leaving 15 bases between the germline ends. The CDR3, as DNA: TGCGCCAGCAGCTTGGATGGAGGCGCTGGGGCCATATATTTT. It yields the protein CASSLDGGAGAIYF.

The chain recombines TRBV6-5 with TRBJ1-1; perhaps TRBD1 as D (5 bases). With 2 bases removed from V and 1 base from J, the gap between germline ends came to 5 bases. Germline values: CDR1 MNHEY, CDR2 SVGAGI. CDR3 length equals 13 residues. The CDR3 DNA follows: TGTGCCAGCAGTTACAGGGGGAACACTGAAGCTTTCTTT. Its protein product is CASSYRGNTEAFF.

CDR3: CASSFEGASGNTIYF. DNA for the CDR3: TGCGCCAGCAGCTTTGAAGGGGCGAGTGGAAACACCATATATTTT. The chain recombines TRBV5-1 with TRBJ1-3, with a tentative D call TRBD1 (5 bases). V was trimmed by 2 bases and J by 3 bases, leaving 12 bases between them. The germline gives CDR1 SGHRS, CDR2 YFSETQ. The CDR3 has 15 residues.

The V gene is TRBV5-1, the J gene TRBJ2-1; 12 bases align to TRBD1. V lost 3 bases, J lost 5 bases, and 12 bases stayed unmatched. CDR3 size: 18 residues. Germline lookup yields CDR1 SGHRS and CDR2 YFSETQ. The CDR3 DNA sequence: TGCGCCAGCAGCTACGTCCCGGGACAGGGGGCGATTAACAATGAGCAGTTCTTC. Encoded protein: CASSYVPGQGAINNEQFF.

As concerns this clone: At one of its ends the junction is not consistent with the germline gene, which may arise from a read error. The rearrangement links TRBV7-2 to TRBJ1-3, with D uncertain. CDR3 length: 15 amino acids. Germline lookup yields CDR1 SGHTA and CDR2 FQGNSA. As DNA, the CDR3 is TGTGCCAGCAGTTTAGGATCTACAACTGGAAACACCATATATTTT. This gives the protein CASSLGSTTGNTIYF.

Many counts were recorded for this clone. The CDR3 DNA sequence: TGTGCCACCAGCAGAGATTACAGGGGGAACACTGAAGCTTTCTTT. It yields the protein CATSRDYRGNTEAFF. The gene calls are TRBV15 and TRBJ1-1, with 7 bases aligning to TRBD1. V lost 0 bases, J lost 1 base, and 2 bases stayed unmatched. This CDR3 region has 15 residues. Germline loops: CDR1 LNHNV, CDR2 YYDKDF (reference sequence).

This chain uses TRBV25-1 with TRBJ1-1; D remains unclear. Germline V gives CDR1 MGHDK, CDR2 SYGVNS. Between the trimmed V and J ends, which lost 5 bases and 0 bases, there was a span of 7 bases. The CDR3 extends over 13 amino acids. DNA of the CDR3: TGTGCCAGCAGTTTTAGGATGAACACTGAAGCTTTCTTT. Translation gives CASSFRMNTEAFF.

J is TRBJ1-1 and V is TRBV18; D is undetermined. Trimming took off 1 base at V and 3 bases at J, with 3 bases between the two ends. The length of the CDR3 is 12 residues. Germline CDR1 reads KGHSH; CDR2 reads LQKENI. The CDR3 sequence is CASSPRYTEAFF. The CDR3 nucleotides are TGTGCCAGCTCACCACGATACACTGAAGCTTTCTTT.

This chain links TRBV5-4 with TRBJ2-7; perhaps TRBD1 as D (6 bases). This CDR3 is built from 14 residues. Germline V gives CDR1 SGHNT, CDR2 YYREEE (reference sequence). Deletions cut 7 bases from V and 0 bases from J, with 14 bases between. CDR3 residues: CASGDRRSSYEQYF. DNA of the CDR3: TGTGCCAGCGGCGACAGGAGAAGCTCCTACGAGCAGTACTTC.

The chain has TRBV18 and TRBJ2-5; a weak D match, TRBD2 (5 bases). The CDR3 totals 13 residues. The V gene lost 6 bases and the J gene lost 1 base, with 9 bases spanning the gap. Germline lookup yields CDR1 KGHSH and CDR2 LQKENI. The CDR3 DNA is TGTGCCAGCTCGGACTTAACCCAAGAGACCCAGTACTTC. Amino acids: CASSDLTQETQYF.

This clone has a single count. V gene TRBV30 combines with J gene TRBJ1-5, with 9 nucleotides matching TRBD1. This CDR3 is built from 16 residues. V was pared by 2 bases and J by 5 bases, with 10 bases of the junction left unmatched. Germline V gene lookup returns CDR1 GTSNPN and CDR2 SVGIG (reference sequence). DNA of the CDR3: TGTGCCTGGAGTAAAAACACCGGGACAGGGTATCAGCCCCAGCATTTT. This sequence encodes CAWSKNTGTGYQPQHF.